This entry features one T cell receptor (beta chain) sequence. Germline V gene sequence: CDR1 SQVTM, CDR2 ANQGSEA. V lost 7 bases to trimming and J lost 1 base, with 13 bases between them. The length of the CDR3 is 13 residues. This specimen comes from a study of OX40 agonist ivuxolimab in advanced cancers. Method: immunoSEQ multiplex PCR; TCRdb's copy keeps in-frame clones and lacks some. The sample yields 40,000 to 60,000 clones, approximately 84% seen once. This chain joins TRBV29-1 and TRBJ1-1; no clear D gene. The sequences come from CD4+ or CD8+ T cells sorted from blood, collected in a trial of the OX40 agonist ivuxolimab. The sequence was obtained from an adult with an advanced solid tumor such as melanoma, head and neck, liver or kidney cancer. CDR3 bases: TGCAGCGGTAAACCCTCGGGGAACACTGAAGCTTTCTTT. It codes for CSGKPSGNTEAFF.